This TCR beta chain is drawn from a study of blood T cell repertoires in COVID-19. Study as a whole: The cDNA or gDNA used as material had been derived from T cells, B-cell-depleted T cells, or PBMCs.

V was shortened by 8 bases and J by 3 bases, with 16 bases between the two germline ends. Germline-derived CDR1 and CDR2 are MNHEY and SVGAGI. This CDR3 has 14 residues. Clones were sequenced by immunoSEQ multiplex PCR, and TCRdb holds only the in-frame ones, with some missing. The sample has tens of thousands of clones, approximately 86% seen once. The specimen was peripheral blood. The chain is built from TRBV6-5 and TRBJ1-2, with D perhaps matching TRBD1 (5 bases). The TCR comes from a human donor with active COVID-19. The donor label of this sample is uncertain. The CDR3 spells CASVASGGDYGYTF. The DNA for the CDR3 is TGTGCCAGCGTAGCATCGGGAGGGGACTATGGCTACACCTTC.